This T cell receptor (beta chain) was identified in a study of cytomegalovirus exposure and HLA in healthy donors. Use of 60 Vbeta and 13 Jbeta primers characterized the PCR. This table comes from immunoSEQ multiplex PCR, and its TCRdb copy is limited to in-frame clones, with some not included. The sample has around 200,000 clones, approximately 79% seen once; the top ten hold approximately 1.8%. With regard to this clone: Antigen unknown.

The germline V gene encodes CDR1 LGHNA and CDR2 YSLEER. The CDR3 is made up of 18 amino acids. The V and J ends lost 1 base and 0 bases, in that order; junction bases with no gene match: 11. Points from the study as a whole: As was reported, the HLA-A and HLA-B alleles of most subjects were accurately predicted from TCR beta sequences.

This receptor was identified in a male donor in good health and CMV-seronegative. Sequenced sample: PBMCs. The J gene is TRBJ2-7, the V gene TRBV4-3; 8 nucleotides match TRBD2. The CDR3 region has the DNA TGCGCCAGCAGCCAAGCCTCCCGGCTAGCGGGTTACTCCTACGAGCAGTACTTC. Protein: CASSQASRLAGYSYEQYF.